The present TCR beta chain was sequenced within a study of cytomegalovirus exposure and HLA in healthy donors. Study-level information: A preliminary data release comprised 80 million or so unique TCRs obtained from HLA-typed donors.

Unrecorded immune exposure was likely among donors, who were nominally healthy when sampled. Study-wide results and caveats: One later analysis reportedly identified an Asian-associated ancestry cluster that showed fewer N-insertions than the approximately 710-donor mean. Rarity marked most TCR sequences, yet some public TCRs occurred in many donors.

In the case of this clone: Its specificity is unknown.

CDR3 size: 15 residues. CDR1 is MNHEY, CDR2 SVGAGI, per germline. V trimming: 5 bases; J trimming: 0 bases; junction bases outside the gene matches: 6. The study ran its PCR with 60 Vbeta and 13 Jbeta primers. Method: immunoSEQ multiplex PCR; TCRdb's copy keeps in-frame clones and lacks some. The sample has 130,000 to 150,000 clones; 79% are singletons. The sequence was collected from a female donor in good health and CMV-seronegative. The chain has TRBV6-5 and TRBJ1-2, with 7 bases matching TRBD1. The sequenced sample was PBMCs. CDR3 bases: TGTGCCAGCAGTCCCCGGGACAGAGCTAACTATGGCTACACCTTC. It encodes CASSPRDRANYGYTF.